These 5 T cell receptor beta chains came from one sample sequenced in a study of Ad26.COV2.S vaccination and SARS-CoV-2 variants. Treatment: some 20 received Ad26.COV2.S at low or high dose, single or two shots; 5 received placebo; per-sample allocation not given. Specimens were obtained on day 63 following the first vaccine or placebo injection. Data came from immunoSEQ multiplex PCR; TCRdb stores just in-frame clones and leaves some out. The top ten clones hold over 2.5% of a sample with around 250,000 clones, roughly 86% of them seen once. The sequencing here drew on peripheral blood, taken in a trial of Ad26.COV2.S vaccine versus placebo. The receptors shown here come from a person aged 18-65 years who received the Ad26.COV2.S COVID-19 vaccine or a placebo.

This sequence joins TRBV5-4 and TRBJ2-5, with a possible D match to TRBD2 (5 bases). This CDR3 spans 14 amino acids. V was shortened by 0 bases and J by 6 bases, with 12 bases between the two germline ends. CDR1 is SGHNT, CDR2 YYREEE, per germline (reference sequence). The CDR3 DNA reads TGTGCCAGCAGCTTGGATGAGGGAATGCAGACCCAGTACTTC. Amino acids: CASSLDEGMQTQYF.

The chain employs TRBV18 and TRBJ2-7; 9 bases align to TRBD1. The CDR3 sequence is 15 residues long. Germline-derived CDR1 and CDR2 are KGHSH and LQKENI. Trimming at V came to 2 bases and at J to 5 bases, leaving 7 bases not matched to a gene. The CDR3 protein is CASSPFGGQGNEQYF. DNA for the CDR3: TGTGCCAGCTCACCATTCGGGGGACAGGGAAACGAGCAGTACTTC.

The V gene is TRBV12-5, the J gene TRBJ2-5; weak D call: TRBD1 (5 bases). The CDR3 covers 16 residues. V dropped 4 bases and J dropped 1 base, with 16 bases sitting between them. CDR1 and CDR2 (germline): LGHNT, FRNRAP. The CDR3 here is CASGSGKQAGQETQYF. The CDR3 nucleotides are TGTGCTAGTGGTTCAGGTAAACAGGCAGGCCAAGAGACCCAGTACTTC.

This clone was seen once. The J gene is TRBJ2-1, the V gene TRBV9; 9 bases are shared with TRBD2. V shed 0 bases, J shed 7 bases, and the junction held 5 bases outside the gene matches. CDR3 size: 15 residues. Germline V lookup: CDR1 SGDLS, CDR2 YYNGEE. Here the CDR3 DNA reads TGTGCCAGCAGCGTAGGTGGCGGGAGGGGGAATGAGCAGTTCTTC. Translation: CASSVGGGRGNEQFF.

In DNA form, the CDR3 reads TGTGCCATCAGTGAGACCCTTACTAGCGGGGTGAGCACAGATACGCAGTATTTT. Translating gives CAISETLTSGVSTDTQYF. The V call is TRBV10-3, the J call TRBJ2-3; 10 bases are shared with TRBD2. V lost 2 bases, J lost 0 bases, and 8 bases stayed unmatched. The CDR3 is 18 amino acids. From germline, CDR1 is ENHRY and CDR2 SYGVKD.